This T cell receptor (beta chain) is from a study of T cell responses to AZD1222 COVID-19 vaccine. Both about-4-week and about-12-week second-dose recipients were combined. General observations from the study: There were mostly white British donors and more females than males, and clonal diversity was possibly underestimated. Spike as a whole was targeted by vaccine-associated CD4 TCRs, dominant at 160-218 and 743-854. Close to half of spike-specific TCRs reportedly recognize unmutated variant regions.

With regard to this clone: Its antigen is unknown.

Repertoires were generated with immunoSEQ multiplex PCR, while TCRdb's copy carries only in-frame clones and drops some. The sample yields about 140,000 clones, about 92% seen once. The germline CDR1 and CDR2 sequences are SGHRS and YFSETQ. V was clipped by 7 bases and J by 5 bases; unmatched bases: 8. There are 14 residues in the CDR3. The sequence was collected from an adult who received the AZD1222 COVID-19 vaccine. Sample: peripheral blood, taken 28 days after the second AZD1222 dose. The chain is built from TRBV5-1 and TRBJ2-7, with 11 bases identical to TRBD2. Here the CDR3 reads CASASGRLRNEQYF. Written as DNA, the CDR3 is TGCGCCAGCGCTAGCGGGAGGTTGAGAAACGAGCAGTACTTC.